These 7 T cell receptor beta chains share one sample of origin, sequenced in a study of long-term antiretroviral therapy in people with HIV. Investigators performed immunoSEQ version v3.0 at survey level. The method was immunoSEQ multiplex PCR; TCRdb's version includes in-frame clones alone and lacks a portion of them. The sample consists of more than 20,000 clones, 60% to 80% of them appearing once. Source: unsorted PBMCs, taken around 1.7 years before starting antiretroviral therapy. The receptors originated from a woman between 35 and 50 years old with HIV.

This clone was observed once. J is TRBJ2-7 and V is TRBV7-2, with a weak D call TRBD1 (6 bases). CDR3 length: 18 amino acids. V lost 3 bases and J 0 bases, leaving 21 bases between the germline ends. CDR1 and CDR2 from the germline V gene are SGHTA and FQGNSA. CDR3 nucleotide sequence: TGTGCCAGCAGCTTGCGCCCCCCACAGGGTCTCAACTCCTACGAGCAGTACTTC. Translating gives CASSLRPPQGLNSYEQYF.

This chain uses TRBV7-2 with TRBJ1-2, with TRBD1 matching 7 bases. V shed 1 base and J 3 bases; nucleotides not matched to a gene: 8. The CDR3 totals 16 residues. Germline V gene lookup returns CDR1 SGHTA and CDR2 FQGNSA. The CDR3 DNA follows: TGTGCCAGCAGCTTAGTTAAGACCGGGACAGACTATGGCTACACCTTC. Translation gives CASSLVKTGTDYGYTF.

The rearrangement uses TRBV5-1 and TRBJ2-7, with D possibly TRBD2 on 5 matching bases. The CDR3 extends over 14 amino acids. V gave up 1 base and J gave up 1 base, with 9 bases separating them. CDR1 SGHRS and CDR2 YFSETQ come from the germline V gene. The CDR3 sequence is CASSLMGVSYEQYF. The CDR3 bases are TGCGCCAGCAGCTTGATGGGAGTTTCCTACGAGCAGTACTTC.

This clone was counted once. The chain joins TRBV11-2 to TRBJ1-1; no reliable D call. Trimming shortened V by 8 bases and J by 1 base, and 8 bases separated the two germline ends. Germline V lookup: CDR1 SGHAT, CDR2 FQNNGV. The CDR3 contains 12 residues. CDR3 sequence reads: CASRRGNTEAFF. CDR3 bases: TGTGCCAGCCGGCGGGGGAACACTGAAGCTTTCTTT.

This chain links TRBV5-5 with TRBJ2-7; the D gene is possibly TRBD1 (6 bases). CDR3 length: 14 residues. V was clipped by 4 bases and J by 6 bases, with 17 bases between them. Germline CDR1 SGHKS, CDR2 YYEKEE (reference sequence). The CDR3 here is CASSITGTTFEQYF. The CDR3 DNA reads TGTGCCAGCAGCATCACCGGGACAACTTTCGAGCAGTACTTC.

This clone has just a few counts. This rearrangement joins TRBV6-1 to TRBJ2-7; D is perhaps TRBD1 or TRBD2 (5 bases each). The germline CDR1 and CDR2 sequences are MNHNS and SASEGT. The CDR3 extends over 14 amino acids. Trimming pared 10 bases from V and 2 bases from J, leaving 18 bases between. CDR3 nucleotide sequence: TGTGCCACCAGAGGGACCTTCTACCCCTACGAGCAGTACTTC. Amino acid sequence: CATRGTFYPYEQYF.

V and J are TRBV4-2 and TRBJ1-1; no firm D call. Germline V gene data show CDR1 as LGHNA and CDR2 as YNFKEQ. The CDR3 runs 14 residues. V was cut by 5 bases and J by 5 bases, with 15 bases left in between. CDR3 DNA sequence: TGTGCCAGCAGCTTAGAAGGGTGGTTAACTGAAGCTTTCTTT. Translation: CASSLEGWLTEAFF.